The rows below give T cell receptor beta chains drawn from one sample of a study of blood T cell repertoires in COVID-19. Only in-frame clones appear in the TCRdb table, and some are missing; sequencing was by immunoSEQ multiplex PCR. Here the sample spans about 150,000 clones, roughly nine tenths being singletons. The material sequenced was peripheral blood. The receptors here all came from a woman aged 55-69 years with active COVID-19. CDR3s include the opening cysteine and the closing phenylalanine or tryptophan. Fields, in order: J gene, D gene, V gene, clone size, CDR3 DNA, CDR3 protein. D genes are given only for firm matches. Some rows have no size entry. The others give once, few or many, or a class for an expanded clone.

J: TRBJ2-1
D: .
V: TRBV28
size: .
DNA: TGTGCCAGCAGTTTATTAATCGCGTCTAGCCTTTGGTTCTTC
CDR3: CASSLLIASSLWFF

J: TRBJ2-1
D: TRBD1
V: TRBV18
size: .
DNA: TGTGCCAGCTCACCAAATGTTCAAGCAGGGGGTTGGGCCAATGAGCAGTTCTTC
CDR3: CASSPNVQAGGWANEQFF

J: TRBJ2-3
D: TRBD2
V: TRBV4-1
size: few
DNA: TGCGCCAGCAGTCCTTTTAGCGGGAGGGATGCAGATACGCAGTATTTT
CDR3: CASSPFSGRDADTQYF

J: TRBJ1-1
D: .
V: TRBV5-1
size: .
DNA: TGCGCCAGCAGCTTGTTTCCAGGCAAGGATACTGAAGCTTTCTTT
CDR3: CASSLFPGKDTEAFF

J: TRBJ2-5
D: .
V: TRBV3-1/TRBV3-2
size: few
DNA: TGTGCCAGCAGCCAAGGTTTCGGCCAAGAGACCCAGTACTTC
CDR3: CASSQGFGQETQYF

J: TRBJ1-3
D: .
V: TRBV19
size: once
DNA: TGTGCCAGTAGTACCGGTTTCTTCTCTGGAAACACCATATATTTT
CDR3: CASSTGFFSGNTIYF

J: TRBJ1-5
D: .
V: TRBV6-6
size: .
DNA: TGTGCCAGCAGTCTAGGTACGGGGCAGCCCCAGCATTTT
CDR3: CASSLGTGQPQHF

J: TRBJ2-2
D: TRBD1
V: TRBV5-1
size: once
DNA: TGCGCCAGCAGCGACACAGGGGGCACCGGGGAGCTGTTTTTT
CDR3: CASSDTGGTGELFF

J: TRBJ1-2
D: .
V: TRBV12-3/TRBV12-4
size: .
DNA: TGTGCCAGCAGTTTAGTGGGGGGGTATGGCTACACCTTC
CDR3: CASSLVGGYGYTF

J: TRBJ1-4
D: .
V: TRBV19
size: .
DNA: TGTGCCAGCTCCCCGTTAAAGGGGGGGCAGGAAAAACTGTTTTTT
CDR3: CASSPLKGGQEKLFF

J: TRBJ1-4
D: TRBD1
V: TRBV7-8
size: .
DNA: TGTGCCAGCAGCCCGAGAGGGGGCGCAACTAATGAAAAACTGTTTTTT
CDR3: CASSPRGGATNEKLFF

J: TRBJ2-1
D: TRBD1
V: TRBV7-3
size: once
DNA: TGTGCCAGCAGCCTCGGGACAGGGAACAATGAGCAGTTCTTC
CDR3: CASSLGTGNNEQFF

J: TRBJ1-2
D: .
V: TRBV28
size: .
DNA: TGTGCCAGCTGCCCTTCGACTGTGTATGGCTACACCTTC
CDR3: CASCPSTVYGYTF

J: TRBJ1-1
D: .
V: TRBV20-1
size: .
DNA: TGCAGTGCGACAGTGAACACTGAAGCTTTCTTT
CDR3: CSATVNTEAFF

J: TRBJ2-1
D: TRBD1
V: TRBV4-3
size: .
DNA: TGCGCCAGCAGTTTGGGACAGGGGAGCTATGAGCAGTTCTTC
CDR3: CASSLGQGSYEQFF

J: TRBJ2-1
D: TRBD1
V: TRBV28
size: .
DNA: TGTGCCACCATCCCTCAGGGGGTGAGCTCCTACAATGAGCAGTTCTTC
CDR3: CATIPQGVSSYNEQFF

J: TRBJ1-4
D: TRBD1
V: TRBV5-1
size: .
DNA: TGCGCCAGCAGCACGGGACAGCGCCGCGGAACTAATGAAAAACTGTTTTTT
CDR3: CASSTGQRRGTNEKLFF

J: TRBJ1-3
D: .
V: TRBV5-6
size: .
DNA: TGTGCCAGCAGCTCCCGTTCTAGTTATTCTGGAAACACCATATATTTT
CDR3: CASSSRSSYSGNTIYF

J: TRBJ2-5
D: .
V: TRBV6-5
size: .
DNA: TGTGCCAGCAGAGCACAGGGTTTGCAGACCCAGTACTTC
CDR3: CASRAQGLQTQYF

J: TRBJ1-2
D: .
V: TRBV15
size: .
DNA: TGTGCCACCAGCAGAGGGGAGGGCGGCCGCTACACCTTC
CDR3: CATSRGEGGRYTF

J: TRBJ1-3
D: .
V: TRBV28
size: once
DNA: TGTGCCAGCAGTTCTTATCGGGGGGCTTCTGGAAACACCATATATTTT
CDR3: CASSSYRGASGNTIYF

J: TRBJ2-2
D: .
V: TRBV9
size: .
DNA: TGTGCCAGCAGCCCTCGGTCTAGCTCAGACACCGGGGAGCTGTTTTTT
CDR3: CASSPRSSSDTGELFF

J: TRBJ2-2
D: TRBD2
V: TRBV9
size: .
DNA: TGTGCCAGCAGCCCAAGCCGGTTGACTAGCGGGAGATCCGGGGAGCTGTTTTTT
CDR3: CASSPSRLTSGRSGELFF

J: TRBJ1-1
D: .
V: TRBV10-2
size: .
DNA: TGCGCCAGCAAGTACACGGGGAACACTGAAGCTTTCTTT
CDR3: CASKYTGNTEAFF

J: TRBJ2-7
D: TRBD1
V: TRBV19
size: .
DNA: TGTGCCAGTAGTGTAACGGGACAGGGTTTCTACGAGCAGTACTTC
CDR3: CASSVTGQGFYEQYF

J: TRBJ2-7
D: TRBD1
V: TRBV4-3
size: .
DNA: TGCGCCAGCAGCCGATATTCCGGGACAGGGGGCCGGGAGCAGTACTTC
CDR3: CASSRYSGTGGREQYF

J: TRBJ2-1
D: TRBD2
V: TRBV5-6
size: .
DNA: TGTGCCAGCAGCTCGACTAGCGGGGGTTACAATGAGCAGTTCTTC
CDR3: CASSSTSGGYNEQFF

J: TRBJ2-3
D: TRBD2
V: TRBV7-2
size: .
DNA: TGTGCCAGCAGCTTCTACCCTAGCGGGAGGGATGCAGATACGCAGTATTTT
CDR3: CASSFYPSGRDADTQYF

J: TRBJ2-6
D: .
V: TRBV6-1
size: .
DNA: TGTGCCAGCAGTGACCGACAGGGGGCCAACGTCCTGACTTTC
CDR3: CASSDRQGANVLTF